The text below deals with one TCR beta chain. The target antigen is unknown. The sample belongs to a study of cytotoxic CD8 clonotypes in ibrutinib-treated CLL. At the level of the study: Sequenced samples delivered averages of some 260,000 productive templates and around 94,000 productive rearrangements. Findings and caveats of the study: Under treatment, the uncommon public clonotypes either contracted or remained stable. Measured clonality at baseline was greater than in age-matched healthy donors and tracked with circulating CD8+ T-cell counts.

Germline CDR1 reads MNHNS; CDR2 reads SASEGT. This CDR3 comprises 13 residues. V shed 11 bases and J shed 3 bases, with 14 bases lying between them. The targeted sequencing depth was 1 in 200,000 to 1 in 1 million T cells. Profiled with immunoSEQ multiplex PCR; TCRdb holds only in-frame clones, not every one. In the table there are about 160,000 clones, over 65% of which are singletons. This clonotype originated in a human donor with chronic lymphocytic leukemia. The source material was PBMCs, sampled after 12 months of ibrutinib treatment. The chain links TRBV6-1 to TRBJ1-5; D remains unclear. This chain's CDR3 is CAGSGSFNQPQHF. The CDR3 bases are TGTGCCGGATCCGGGAGCTTCAATCAGCCCCAGCATTTT.